This TCR beta chain was obtained from a study of CD8 T cells in Susac syndrome. Study results and caveats: As the study acknowledged, the number of individuals in its TCR sequencing and HLA analysis was relatively small.

The germline gives CDR1 SQVTM, CDR2 ANQGSEA. The CDR3 contains 12 residues. Random hexamers were used to reverse transcribe the RNA input (roughly 0.5 to 1 ug). Amplification of TCR beta CDR3 spanned 54 Vbeta and 13 Jbeta via immunoSEQ multiplex PCR. Via MiXCR, TCRdb re-called the immunoSEQ multiplex PCR reads, giving one row per CDR3 protein. The table shows about 400,000 distinct CDR3 sequences, with around 85% occurring only once. A note on this clonotype: What it recognizes is unknown.

The multiple sclerosis control group was made up of treatment-naive patients with stable or active relapsing-remitting disease. Isolation of CD8+ and CD4+ T cells was performed negatively, whereas enrichment of TEMRA cells was done by FACS. The receptor was derived from a human donor with multiple sclerosis. The genes are TRBV29-1 and TRBJ2-1; D unclear. Material: CD8+ T cells from PBMCs. The CDR3 DNA sequence: TGCCTAGGTCAGCTTTCAGAAAATGAGCAGTTCTTC. Its translation: CLGQLSENEQFF.